The 4 T cell receptor beta chains below were found in one sample sequenced in a study of shared clonotypes between healthy human individuals. The table came from immunoSEQ multiplex PCR; TCRdb's copy has only in-frame clones and leaves some out. The repertoire holds 2 million to 2.5 million clones, with approximately 96% as singletons. What was sequenced was naive CD4+ T cells sorted from blood. The subset denotes: CD45RA+ positively selected. These receptors all come from a man between 18 and 29 years old in good health.

The chain links TRBV7-8 to TRBJ2-2; D is unclear. Between the trimmed V and J ends, which lost 6 bases and 5 bases, there was a span of 4 bases. Looked up from germline, CDR1 is SGHVS and CDR2 is FQNEAQ. The CDR3 has 11 residues. The CDR3 spells CASRVTGELFF. The DNA for the CDR3 is TGTGCCAGCAGAGTTACCGGGGAGCTGTTTTTT.

This clone has a single count. The chain links TRBV2 to TRBJ2-7, with D possibly being TRBD1 or TRBD2 (6 bases each). CDR3 length: 13 amino acids. In germline, CDR1 is SNHLY, CDR2 FYNNEI. V lost 8 bases to trimming and J lost 4 bases, with 15 bases between them. The CDR3 DNA reads TGTGCCAGCGGTTCCGGGGGCGAGTACGAGCAGTACTTC. This sequence encodes CASGSGGEYEQYF.

The chain couples TRBV14 to TRBJ2-3; unclear D gene. The CDR3 runs 13 residues. Trimming stripped 0 bases from V and 2 bases from J, with 3 bases between. Germline V gene sequence: CDR1 SGHDN, CDR2 FVKESK. CDR3 region: CASSQDHTDTQYF. The CDR3, as DNA: TGTGCCAGCAGCCAAGACCACACAGATACGCAGTATTTT.

J is TRBJ1-5 and V is TRBV15; D is undetermined. The ends were cut back, 0 bases at V and 11 bases at J, with 11 bases in the middle. From germline, CDR1 is LNHNV and CDR2 YYDKDF (reference sequence). This CDR3 contains 13 residues. The CDR3 DNA sequence: TGTGCCACCAGCAGAGATACGGAAAAGGCCCAGCATTTT. It yields the protein CATSRDTEKAQHF.